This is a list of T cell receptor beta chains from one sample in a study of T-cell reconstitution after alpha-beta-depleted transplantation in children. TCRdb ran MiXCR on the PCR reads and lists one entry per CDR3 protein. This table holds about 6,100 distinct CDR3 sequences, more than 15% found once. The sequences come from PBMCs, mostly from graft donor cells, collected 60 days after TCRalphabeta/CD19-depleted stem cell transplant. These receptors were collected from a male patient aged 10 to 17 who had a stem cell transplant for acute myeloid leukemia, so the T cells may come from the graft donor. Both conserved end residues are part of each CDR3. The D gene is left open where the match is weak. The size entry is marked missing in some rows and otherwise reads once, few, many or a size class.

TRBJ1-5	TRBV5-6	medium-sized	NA	TGTGCCAGCAGCTCAAGCGGGGGGTCACGGCAGCCCCAGCATTTT	CASSSSGGSRQPQHF
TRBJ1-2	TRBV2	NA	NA	TGTGCCAGCAGTAGACAGGTCGCTAACTATGGCTACACCTTC	CASSRQVANYGYTF
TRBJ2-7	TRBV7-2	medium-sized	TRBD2	TGTGCCAGCAGCTCGGGACTAGTGGACGAGCAGTACTTC	CASSSGLVDEQYF
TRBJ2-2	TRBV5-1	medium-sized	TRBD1	TGCGCCAGCAGCCCATCGGGGACAGGGAGAATCGGGGAGCTGTTTTTT	CASSPSGTGRIGELFF
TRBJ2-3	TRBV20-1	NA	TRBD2	TGCAGCTCTGGTAGCGGGCGCCGCACAGATACGCAGTATTTT	CSSGSGRRTDTQYF
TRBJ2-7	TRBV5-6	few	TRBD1	TGTGCCAGCAGCTCCGGGACAGGGGGATACTACGAGCAGTACTTC	CASSSGTGGYYEQYF
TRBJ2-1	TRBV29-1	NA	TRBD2	TGCAGGGCTCATGTTGAAGGTACTAGCGGGAGGACGGTCTCCTACAATGAGCAGTTCTTC	CRAHVEGTSGRTVSYNEQFF
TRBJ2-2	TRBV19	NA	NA	TGTGCCAGTCACCCTGGTGGGGGAAACACCGGGGAGCTGTTTTTT	CASHPGGGNTGELFF
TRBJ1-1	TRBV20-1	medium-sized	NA	TGCAGTGCTAGATACGAAGCTGAAGCTTTCTTT	CSARYEAEAFF
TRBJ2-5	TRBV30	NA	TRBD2	TGTGCCTGGAGTTTGGGCCTGAGGCTAGCGGGACGAGAGACCCAGTACTTC	CAWSLGLRLAGRETQYF
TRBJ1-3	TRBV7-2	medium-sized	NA	TGTGCCAGCAGCTTACGGGGGTTTGGAAACACCATATATTTT	CASSLRGFGNTIYF
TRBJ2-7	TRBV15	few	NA	TGTGCCACCAGCAGAGATAGGGCAGACTACGAGCAGTACTTC	CATSRDRADYEQYF
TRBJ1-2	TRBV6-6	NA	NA	TGTGCCAGCAGTTTACCCGTCAGGGGTTCCTATGGCTACACCTTC	CASSLPVRGSYGYTF
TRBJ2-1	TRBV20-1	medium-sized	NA	TGCAGTGCTAGGGACTGGGGGTTGAATGAGCAGTTCTTC	CSARDWGLNEQFF
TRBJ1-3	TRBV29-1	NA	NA	TGCAGCGTTGACAGTGCTGGAAACACCATATATTTT	CSVDSAGNTIYF
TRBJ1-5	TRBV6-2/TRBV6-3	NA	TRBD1	TGTGCCAGCAGTTATGCTCCGGGACAGGGTTTAGTCAATCAGCCCCAGCATTTT	CASSYAPGQGLVNQPQHF
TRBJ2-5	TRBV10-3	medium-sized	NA	TGTGCCACCGCCACTAGTACCCAAGAGACCCAGTACTTC	CATATSTQETQYF
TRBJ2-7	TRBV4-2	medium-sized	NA	TGTGCCAGCAGCCATCCGGGACTTAACCCGTTGGAGCAGTACTTC	CASSHPGLNPLEQYF
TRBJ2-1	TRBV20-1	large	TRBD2	TGCAGTGCTATCGAGACTAGCGGGAGGGATAGTGAGCAGTTCTTC	CSAIETSGRDSEQFF
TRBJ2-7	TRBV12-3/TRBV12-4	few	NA	TGTGCCAGCAGCCGCCTCGCGGGGCCGGAGAAGGACTACGAGCAGTACTTC	CASSRLAGPEKDYEQYF
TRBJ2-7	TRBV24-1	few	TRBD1	TGTGCCACCATATACACAGGGGGCGAAGACGAGCAGTACTTC	CATIYTGGEDEQYF
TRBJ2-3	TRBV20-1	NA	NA	TGCAGTGCTAGGATGGGGAACACAGATACGCAGTATTTT	CSARMGNTDTQYF
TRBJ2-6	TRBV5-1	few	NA	TGCGCCAGCAGCTGGGGTTCGGGCTCTGGGGCCAACGTCCTGACTTTC	CASSWGSGSGANVLTF
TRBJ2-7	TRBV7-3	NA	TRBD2	TGTGCCAGCAGCTTAAGCGGCGGGAGGGGGTTCTACGAGCAGTACTTC	CASSLSGGRGFYEQYF
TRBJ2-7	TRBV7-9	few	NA	TGTGCCAGCAGCCCCGAGAGGGGACCAGTCCACGAGCAGTACTTC	CASSPERGPVHEQYF
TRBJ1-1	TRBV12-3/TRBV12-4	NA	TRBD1	TGTGCCAGCAGCTCAAGACAGGGAAACACTGAAGCTTTCTTT	CASSSRQGNTEAFF
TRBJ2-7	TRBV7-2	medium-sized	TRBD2	TGTGCCAGCAGCTACAGCGGGAGCACCTACGAGCAGTACTTC	CASSYSGSTYEQYF
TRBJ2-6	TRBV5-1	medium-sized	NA	TGCGCCAGCAGCTTTGGCTCTGGGGCCAACGTCCTGACTTTC	CASSFGSGANVLTF
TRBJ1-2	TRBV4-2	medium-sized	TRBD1	TGTGCCAGCAGCCAACCCGACAGGGCCTATGGCTACACCTTC	CASSQPDRAYGYTF
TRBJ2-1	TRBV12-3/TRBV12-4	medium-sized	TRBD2	TGTGCCAGCAAGACCGGGACTAGCGGGAGCCGTTCCTACAATGAGCAGTTCTTC	CASKTGTSGSRSYNEQFF
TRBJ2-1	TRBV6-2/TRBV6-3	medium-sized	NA	TGTGCCAGCAAGGCTTCTCTGAGGGGTGAGCAGTTCTTC	CASKASLRGEQFF
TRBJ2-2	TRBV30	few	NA	TGTGCCTGGAGTGCTAGAAGGACCGGGGAGCTGTTTTTT	CAWSARRTGELFF
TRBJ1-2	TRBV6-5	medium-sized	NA	TGTGCCAGCAGTTACCTCCCAGGATATTATGGCTACACCTTC	CASSYLPGYYGYTF
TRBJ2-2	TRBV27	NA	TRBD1	TGTGCCAGCAGTTTAGGCTGGACAGGGAGGTCCGGGGAGCTGTTTTTT	CASSLGWTGRSGELFF
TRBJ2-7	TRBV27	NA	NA	TGTGCCAGTTCAGACGACAGGTCCCCCGCACACTACGAGCAGTACTTC	CASSDDRSPAHYEQYF
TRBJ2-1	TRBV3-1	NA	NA	TGTGCCAGCAGCCACCTGAACAATGAGCAGTTCTTC	CASSHLNNEQFF
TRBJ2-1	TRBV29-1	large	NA	TGCAGCGTTGATAGCCTGAGCTCCTACAATGAGCAGTTCTTC	CSVDSLSSYNEQFF
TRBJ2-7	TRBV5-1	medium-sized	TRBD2	TGCGCCAGCAGCTCGTTACTAGCGGACTACGAGCAGTACTTC	CASSSLLADYEQYF
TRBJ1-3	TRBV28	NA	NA	TGTGCCAGCAGCGGGGGACCATCCGGGTCTGGAAACACCATATATTTT	CASSGGPSGSGNTIYF
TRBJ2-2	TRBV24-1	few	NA	TGTGCCACCAGTGACGCGGGACAGACTACATACACCGGGGAGCTGTTTTTT	CATSDAGQTTYTGELFF
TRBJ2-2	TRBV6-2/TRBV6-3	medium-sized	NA	TGTGCCAGCAGAGACGGGGAGCTGTTTTTT	CASRDGELFF
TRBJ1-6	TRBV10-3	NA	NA	TGTGCCATCAGTGTTGAGGACAGCTCCTATAATTCACCCCTCCACTTT	CAISVEDSSYNSPLHF
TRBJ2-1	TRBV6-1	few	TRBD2	TGTGCCAGCAGTCCCCCGGGACTAGCGGGAATTGGCAATGAGCAGTTCTTC	CASSPPGLAGIGNEQFF
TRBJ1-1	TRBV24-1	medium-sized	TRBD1	TGTGCCACCAGTGATGTGGGACAGGGGGCGCGGGCTTTCTTT	CATSDVGQGARAFF
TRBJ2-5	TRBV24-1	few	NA	TGTGCCACCAGTGATGATACTATCCAAGAGACCCAGTACTTC	CATSDDTIQETQYF
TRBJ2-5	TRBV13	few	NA	TGTGCCAGCAGCCCAAGCGGGCAGGGAGAGGAGACCCAGTACTTC	CASSPSGQGEETQYF
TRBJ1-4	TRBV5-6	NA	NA	TGTGCCAGCAGCCGTGCTCCCAGGGAGGAAAAACTGTTTTTT	CASSRAPREEKLFF
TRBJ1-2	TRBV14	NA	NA	TGTGCCAGCAGCCAAGACCGGGGGGCGTTCTATGGCTACACCTTC	CASSQDRGAFYGYTF
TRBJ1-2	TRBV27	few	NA	TGTGCCAGCCGTAGGTTCCAGCCGGGCTATGGCTACACCTTC	CASRRFQPGYGYTF